This T cell receptor beta chain was sequenced for a study of blood T cell repertoires in COVID-19 (dated by TCRdb to 2018 to 2021). About the investigation overall: Samples covering the acute and convalescent phases of COVID-19 were provided by collaborators in the United States, Italy and Spain. The material from the prospective study consisted of cDNA or gDNA derived from T cells, B-cell-depleted T cells, or PBMCs. Subjects who had been exposed to COVID-19, were actively infected with it, or had recovered from it provided the deeply sampled blood TCRbeta repertoires that made up the dataset. A freely available public database, intended as a resource for researchers studying the immune response to SARS-CoV-2, is where the repertoires were released. The samples were drawn from the first 160 participants of the ongoing ImmuneRACE study and from some 1,300 subjects provided by 6 global collaborators. Sample metadata almost always included a de-identified subject ID, COVID-19 status, age in years and sex. Where available, HLA class I and class II types were obtained from metadata supplied by the sample provider rather than from assay-based typing. Results and caveats for the whole study, not just this receptor: Clinical and demographic metadata were provided uncurated, with the amount varying by source and participant.

Concerning this clone: Which antigen it targets is not known. No much larger clone is present one base from it, and per-base qualities are unavailable.

Whole blood was collected in K2EDTA tubes by collaborating institutions according to the institutions' own protocols. For TCRbeta analysis, collaborators shipped samples as frozen whole blood, isolated PBMCs, or DNA extracted from either of those sample types. The immunoSEQ Assay, a bias-controlled multiplex PCR, was used to amplify TCRbeta CDR3 regions from genomic DNA. Per the source publication's procedure: Nucleated cell counts per sample were estimated from amplification of reference gene primers within the assay. To quantify the absolute abundance of each unique TCRbeta CDR3 rearrangement, sequence reads were collapsed and filtered. Productive Simpson clonality was computed per sample as the square root of Simpson's diversity index over productive rearrangements. Sourced from immuneACCESS, this table was stored by TCRdb with only in-frame sequences that have V and J called. A share of the clones is absent; for the studies checked, an unresolved V gene accounts for under half, and the remainder has no known explanation. V, J and clone size are taken as reported in that table, and D and trimming were inferred from the DNA itself. Present in this sample are 200,000 to 250,000 clones, 80% to 90% of which were seen just once. The leading ten clones occupy around 9.3% of the sample.

Inclusive of the bounding cysteine and phenylalanine, the CDR3 is 13 residues long. Here the CDR3 DNA is all that survives: 39 bases in frame from base 1. Cut back by 4 bases and 8 bases, the V and J ends lie 14 bases apart. CDR1 is given as WSHSY and CDR2 as SAAADI, both from the germline V gene. The sequenced sample consisted of peripheral blood. This chain is built from TRBV10-2 and TRBJ1-2; the D gene is not confidently resolved. The receptor was isolated from a woman aged 80 or older with acute or convalescent COVID-19. The DNA sequence follows: TGCGCCAGCAGTGGCGGCCGTGCCGTAGGCTACACCTTC. Its product reads: CASSGGRAVGYTF.